Presented here are 32 T cell receptor beta chains from one specimen sequenced in a study of cytomegalovirus exposure and HLA in healthy donors. Assay: immunoSEQ multiplex PCR; the TCRdb copy retains only in-frame clones and omits some. The table includes under 150,000 clones, about 87% detected once. Sequenced: PBMCs. These TCRs come from a young man in good health and CMV-seropositive.

This rearrangement joins TRBV5-1 to TRBJ2-5; D remains unclear. Germline-derived CDR1 and CDR2 are SGHRS and YFSETQ. The CDR3 sequence is 14 residues long. V was trimmed by 0 bases and J by 4 bases, leaving 10 bases between them. CDR3 amino acids: CASSLVERRETQYF. CDR3 sequence (DNA): TGCGCCAGCAGCTTGGTGGAGAGGAGAGAGACCCAGTACTTC.

The J gene is TRBJ2-1, the V gene TRBV27, with 8 bases matching TRBD1. The V gene's germline CDR1 is MNHEY and CDR2 SMNVEV (reference sequence). This CDR3 is 14 amino acids long. J was trimmed by 4 bases and V by 2 bases; bases with no gene match: 1. CDR3 residues: CASSLGTGYNEQFF. DNA of the CDR3: TGTGCCAGCAGTTTAGGGACAGGATACAATGAGCAGTTCTTC.

This chain joins TRBV11-3 and TRBJ2-1; tentative D call: TRBD1 (6 bases). The V gene lost 2 bases and the J gene lost 5 bases, with 13 bases spanning the gap. CDR3 length: 15 residues. From germline, CDR1 is SGHNT and CDR2 YENEEA. CDR3 bases: TGTGCCAGCAGCTTACAGGGGCGCCTCAACAATGAGCAGTTCTTC. It is translated as CASSLQGRLNNEQFF.

The chain links TRBV9 to TRBJ2-3, with 9 positions matching TRBD2. V gave up 1 base and J gave up 0 bases; unmatched junction bases: 0. Germline CDR1 SGDLS, CDR2 YYNGEE. This CDR3 contains 15 residues. The CDR3 loop is CASSVLAGSTDTQYF. CDR3 DNA: TGTGCCAGCAGCGTACTAGCGGGGAGCACAGATACGCAGTATTTT.

The CDR3 sequence: CSAYRDGRVGETQYF. For the CDR3, the DNA is TGCAGCGCATACAGGGATGGGAGAGTCGGGGAGACCCAGTACTTC. The genes are TRBV29-1 and TRBJ2-5; a possible D gene is TRBD1 (6 bases). This CDR3 comprises 15 residues. CDR1 is SQVTM and CDR2 is ANQGSEA in the germline V gene. Trimming shortened V by 7 bases and J by 5 bases, and 23 bases separated the two germline ends.

The chain uses TRBV5-6 and TRBJ1-1; 11 bases fit TRBD1. The CDR3 sequence is 16 residues long. With 2 bases clipped from V and 1 base from J, the junction kept 4 bases outside the gene matches. Germline V gene sequence: CDR1 SGHDT, CDR2 YYEEEE. The CDR3 nucleotides are TGTGCCAGCAGCTTTGGGACAGGGGGATCGAACACTGAAGCTTTCTTT. Translated: CASSFGTGGSNTEAFF.

This chain connects TRBV16 to TRBJ2-7, with D perhaps matching TRBD2 (7 bases). V was clipped by 3 bases and J by 5 bases, with 11 bases between them. Germline V gene lookup returns CDR1 KGHSY and CDR2 FQNENV. CDR3 size: 13 residues. The CDR3 region has the DNA TGTGCCAGCAGCCACGGGGGGCTTAACGAGCAGTACTTC. Protein: CASSHGGLNEQYF.

The V and J genes are TRBV30 and TRBJ1-1; D is uncertain. In germline, CDR1 is GTSNPN, CDR2 SVGIG (reference sequence). There are 13 residues in the CDR3. The ends were cut back, 4 bases at V and 2 bases at J, with 11 bases in the middle. In DNA form, the CDR3 reads TGTGCCTGGATCAGTCGGGGAAACACTGAAGCTTTCTTT. It encodes CAWISRGNTEAFF.

This clone has a single count. The chain couples TRBV2 to TRBJ2-6, with D possibly being TRBD2 (7 bases). Trimming removed 4 bases at V and 2 bases at J, with 9 bases between. This CDR3 has 15 amino acids. CDR1 and CDR2 (germline): SNHLY, FYNNEI. The CDR3: CASSVGGPGANVLTF. The CDR3 DNA is TGTGCCAGCAGTGTGGGGGGGCCTGGGGCCAACGTCCTGACTTTC. The full variable domain, in which reference TRBV2 and TRBJ2-6 provide the parts outside the CDR3, is EPEVTQTPSHQVTQMGQEVILRCVPISNHLYFYWYRQILGQKVEFLVSFYNNEISEKSEIFDDQFSVERPDGSNFTLKIRSTKLEDSAMYFCASSVGGPGANVLTFGAGSRLTVL.

The genes are TRBV19 and TRBJ1-4; TRBD1 aligns across 8 bases. V lost 3 bases, J lost 6 bases, and 6 bases stayed unmatched. Germline CDR1 is LNHDA and CDR2 is SQIVND (reference sequence). CDR3 length: 15 amino acids. The chain's CDR3 is CASSMEGQGDEKLFF. The CDR3 DNA sequence: TGTGCCAGTAGTATGGAAGGACAGGGAGATGAAAAACTGTTTTTT. Drawing the rest from reference TRBV19 and TRBJ1-4, the complete variable domain is DGGITQSPKYLFRKEGQNVTLSCEQNLNHDAMYWYRQDPGQGLRLIYYSQIVNDFQKGDIAEGYSVSREKKESFPLTVTSAQKNPTAFYLCASSMEGQGDEKLFFGSGTQLSVL.

V is TRBV7-8 and J is TRBJ1-1; possible D gene TRBD1, 5 bases. Germline V gene data show CDR1 as SGHVS and CDR2 as FQNEAQ. V lost 6 bases and J 5 bases, leaving 19 bases between the germline ends. The CDR3 is made up of 15 amino acids. CDR3 nucleotide sequence: TGTGCCAGCAGACATAACCATCAGGGTTTGACTGAAGCTTTCTTT. Protein product: CASRHNHQGLTEAFF.

The CDR3 loop reads CASSFGGADTQYF. As DNA, the CDR3 is TGTGCCAGCAGCTTCGGGGGGGCAGATACGCAGTATTTT. The chain is built from TRBV7-3 and TRBJ2-3, with 8 bases identical to TRBD2. V was pared by 3 bases and J by 4 bases, with 0 bases of the junction left unmatched. The germline CDR1 and CDR2 sequences are SGHTA and FQGTGA. The CDR3 sequence is 13 residues long.

This clone was counted only a few times. The chain employs TRBV2 and TRBJ1-1; D perhaps matches TRBD1 (5 bases). The CDR3 runs 13 residues. The V gene lost 3 bases and the J gene lost 6 bases, with 11 bases spanning the gap. Germline CDR1 reads SNHLY; CDR2 reads FYNNEI. CDR3 region: CASSDRDSPEAFF. In DNA form, the CDR3 reads TGTGCCAGCAGTGACAGGGATTCCCCTGAAGCTTTCTTT.

This clone was observed a handful of times. The chain combines TRBV6-1 with TRBJ1-1, with 8 positions matching TRBD1. The CDR3 extends over 16 amino acids. J lost 1 base, V lost 4 bases, and 8 bases had no gene match. CDR1 is MNHNS, CDR2 SASEGT, per germline. CDR3: CASSGLPGTGNTEAFF. The CDR3 coding sequence is TGTGCCAGCAGTGGTCTGCCGGGGACAGGGAACACTGAAGCTTTCTTT.

The rearrangement joins TRBV14 to TRBJ2-1, with 9 positions matching TRBD1. The CDR3 runs 15 residues. V shed 0 bases, J shed 7 bases, and the junction held 4 bases outside the gene matches. Germline CDR1 is SGHDN and CDR2 is FVKESK. This CDR3 is CASSQEIQGANEQFF. The DNA of the CDR3 is TGTGCCAGCAGCCAAGAAATACAGGGGGCGAATGAGCAGTTCTTC.

The V gene is TRBV7-8, the J gene TRBJ1-4; D perhaps matches TRBD1 (6 bases). CDR1 is SGHVS and CDR2 is FQNEAQ in the germline V gene. Trimming left V 1 base short and J 7 bases short, with 13 bases between. The CDR3 runs 15 residues. CDR3 protein: CASSLGQGFFEKLFF. Written as DNA, the CDR3 is TGTGCCAGCAGCTTAGGGCAGGGGTTTTTTGAAAAACTGTTTTTT. Based on the CDR3 plus reference TRBV7-8 and TRBJ1-4, the full variable domain is GAGVSQSPRYKVAKRGQDVALRCDPISGHVSLFWYQQALGQGPEFLTYFQNEAQLDKSGLPSDRFFAERPEGSVSTLKIQRTQQEDSAVYLCASSLGQGFFEKLFFGSGTQLSVL.

The rearrangement uses TRBV5-1 and TRBJ1-1; D call uncertain. The ends were cut back, 1 base at V and 0 bases at J, with 7 bases in the middle. This CDR3 contains 14 residues. Per the germline V gene, CDR1 is SGHRS and CDR2 is YFSETQ. This CDR3 reads CASSLSGLNTEAFF. The CDR3 DNA follows: TGCGCCAGCAGCTTGTCTGGGCTGAACACTGAAGCTTTCTTT.

The rearrangement links TRBV29-1 to TRBJ2-6; D might be TRBD1 (5 bases). The CDR3 consists of 13 residues. Trimming took 7 bases from V and 2 from J, leaving 9 bases between them. Germline V gene data show CDR1 as SQVTM and CDR2 as ANQGSEA. This CDR3 is CSGLGAGANVLTF. The DNA for the CDR3 is TGCAGCGGTCTAGGGGCTGGGGCCAACGTCCTGACTTTC.

This clone was counted a single time. This chain uses TRBV2 with TRBJ2-6, with 7 bases fitting TRBD1. The CDR3 has 17 residues. V lost 6 bases to trimming and J lost 0 bases; unmatched junction nucleotides: 8. The germline V gene encodes CDR1 SNHLY and CDR2 FYNNEI. The chain's CDR3 is CASRDRDSYSGANVLTF. The CDR3, as DNA: TGTGCCAGCAGGGATCGGGACAGCTACTCTGGGGCCAACGTCCTGACTTTC.

This chain uses TRBV7-9 with TRBJ1-3, with 7 bases fitting TRBD1. The CDR3 covers 17 residues. The germline CDR1 and CDR2 sequences are SEHNR and FQNEAQ (reference sequence). Trimming at V came to 4 bases and at J to 0 bases, leaving 9 bases not matched to a gene. This chain's CDR3 is CASSYKPDRISGNTIYF. The DNA of the CDR3 is TGTGCCAGCAGCTACAAACCGGACAGGATCTCTGGAAACACCATATATTTT.

V usage is TRBV27 and J usage is TRBJ2-3, with TRBD1 matching over 8 bases. The CDR3 is made up of 13 amino acids. With V trimmed by 5 bases and J by 4 bases, 2 bases remained unmatched. Germline values: CDR1 MNHEY, CDR2 SMNVEV (reference sequence). CDR3 sequence (DNA): TGTGCCAGCAGTGGACAGGGCCCAGATACGCAGTATTTT. It is translated as CASSGQGPDTQYF.

The genes are TRBV2 and TRBJ2-1; 11 bases map to TRBD2. V dropped 5 bases and J dropped 8; count of bases not matched to a gene: 11. CDR3 length equals 16 residues. The germline CDR1 and CDR2 sequences are SNHLY and FYNNEI. The CDR3 DNA reads as TGTGCCAGCAGTAGCCATAGCGGGGGGGAAAAAGATGAGCAGTTCTTC. Translating gives CASSSHSGGEKDEQFF.

This chain joins TRBV2 and TRBJ1-1; the match to TRBD1 covers 7 bases. CDR3 length: 14 amino acids. V was pared by 5 bases and J by 1 base, with 4 bases of the junction left unmatched. Germline loops: CDR1 SNHLY, CDR2 FYNNEI. CDR3 bases: TGTGCCAGCAGTTCACAGGGGTCGAACACTGAAGCTTTCTTT. It codes for CASSSQGSNTEAFF.

This clone was detected only once. The chain couples TRBV9 to TRBJ1-2; 7 bases are a match to TRBD1. Germline-derived CDR1 and CDR2 are SGDLS and YYNGEE. Germline trimming cut 3 bases from V and 9 bases from J; bases unmatched to any gene: 11. The CDR3 extends over 14 amino acids. The CDR3 loop is CASSAGLGDRRYTF. The CDR3 coding sequence is TGTGCCAGCAGCGCGGGGCTGGGGGACAGACGCTACACCTTC.

The V and J genes are TRBV5-4 and TRBJ2-1; maybe TRBD1 (5 bases). The length of the CDR3 is 14 residues. In germline, CDR1 is SGHNT, CDR2 YYREEE (reference sequence). V gave up 2 bases and J gave up 9 bases, with 15 bases separating them. In DNA, the CDR3 is TGTGCCAGCAGCTTTACGGACCGAAGGGGTGAGCAGTTCTTC. It translates to CASSFTDRRGEQFF.

The J gene is TRBJ2-5, the V gene TRBV18; D gene uncertain. Germline V gene data show CDR1 as KGHSH and CDR2 as LQKENI. Trimming cost V 2 bases and J 1 base, with 8 bases left between them. CDR3 length equals 14 residues. Here the CDR3 DNA reads TGTGCCAGCTCACCAGGATCGGGCCAAGAGACCCAGTACTTC. Translating gives CASSPGSGQETQYF. Combining the CDR3 with reference TRBV18 and TRBJ2-5 gives the whole variable domain NAGVMQNPRHLVRRRGQEARLRCSPMKGHSHVYWYRQLPEEGLKFMVYLQKENIIDESGMPKERFSAEFPKEGPSILRIQQVVRGDSAAYFCASSPGSGQETQYFGPGTRLLVL.

The rearrangement uses TRBV19 and TRBJ1-6, with TRBD1 matching 8 bases. The CDR3 is 15 residues long. Germline-derived CDR1 and CDR2 are LNHDA and SQIVND (reference sequence). After removal of 6 bases from V and 7 bases from J, the junction contained 8 bases not matched to a gene. In DNA, the CDR3 is TGTGCCAGTAGGGGAAAGACAGGGGTCAATTCACCCCTCCACTTT. Its translation is CASRGKTGVNSPLHF. Complete variable domain (other parts from reference TRBV19 and TRBJ1-6): DGGITQSPKYLFRKEGQNVTLSCEQNLNHDAMYWYRQDPGQGLRLIYYSQIVNDFQKGDIAEGYSVSREKKESFPLTVTSAQKNPTAFYLCASRGKTGVNSPLHFGNGTRLTVT.

The CDR3 DNA sequence: TGTGCCAGTGGCGTGCAAGGGGTTAATGAAAAACTGTTTTTT. Translation: CASGVQGVNEKLFF. This chain links TRBV6-5 with TRBJ1-4; possible D gene TRBD1, 5 bases. Deletions cut 9 bases from V and 4 bases from J, with 15 bases between. CDR1 is MNHEY and CDR2 is SVGAGI in the germline V gene. The CDR3 totals 14 residues.

This rearrangement joins TRBV9 to TRBJ1-1; TRBD1 is a possible D gene (5 bases). CDR3 length equals 13 residues. Germline lookup yields CDR1 SGDLS and CDR2 YYNGEE. V was clipped by 2 bases and J by 4 bases, with 9 bases between them. The CDR3 region has the DNA TGTGCCAGCAGCGTTGCAGGGTTCACTGAAGCTTTCTTT. It is translated as CASSVAGFTEAFF.

This rearrangement joins TRBV4-1 to TRBJ2-1; 8 positions match TRBD2. V gave up 2 bases and J gave up 6 bases; unmatched junction bases: 6. CDR3 size: 15 residues. Germline V CDR1 and CDR2: MGHRA, YSYEKL. Here the CDR3 DNA reads TGCGCCAGCAGCCAATGGACCGCGGGAGGCAATGAGCAGTTCTTC. This gives the protein CASSQWTAGGNEQFF.

The chain links TRBV11-3 to TRBJ2-2; D might be TRBD2 (6 bases). Looked up from germline, CDR1 is SGHNT and CDR2 is YENEEA. Deletions cut 4 bases from V and 3 bases from J, with 9 bases between. This CDR3 is built from 14 residues. CDR3 in DNA: TGTGCCAGCAGCTCGTCTAGCGACACCGGGGAGCTGTTTTTT. Residues: CASSSSSDTGELFF.

The genes are TRBV30 and TRBJ1-4; the D is unclear. The CDR3 is 14 residues long. Trimming left V 8 bases short and J 0 bases short, with 13 bases between. The germline V gene encodes CDR1 GTSNPN and CDR2 SVGIG (reference sequence). The CDR3 spells CAGKLPPTNEKLFF. For the CDR3, the DNA is TGTGCCGGGAAACTCCCTCCAACTAATGAAAAACTGTTTTTT.